The rows below give T cell receptor beta chains drawn from one sample of a study of shared clonotypes between healthy human individuals. Produced via immunoSEQ multiplex PCR; TCRdb's table is partial and in-frame only. The table includes some 2,000,000 clones, roughly 95% detected once. Sequenced input: naive CD4+ T cells sorted from blood. These receptors all stem from a man aged 18-30 years in good health. The CDR3 runs from the conserved cysteine through the conserved F or W. A D gene is named only where the DNA matches it firmly. Clone size, where shown, is once, few, many, or a class for clones that have expanded.

TRBV9	14	.	TRBJ2-7	TRBD1	CASSPDRGLWEQYF	TGTGCCAGCAGCCCGGACAGGGGGCTGTGGGAGCAGTACTTC
TRBV9	14	.	TRBJ2-7	.	CASSPRQTAYEQYF	TGTGCCAGCAGCCCCCGACAGACTGCCTACGAGCAGTACTTC
TRBV10-3	15	.	TRBJ1-5	TRBD1	CAISPGQGANQPQHF	TGTGCCATCAGCCCCGGACAGGGGGCCAATCAGCCCCAGCATTTT
TRBV7-8	11	.	TRBJ2-5	.	CASSLIETQYF	TGTGCCAGCAGCTTAATAGAGACCCAGTACTTC
TRBV18	16	.	TRBJ2-3	TRBD2	CASSPRTSGIVDTQYF	TGTGCCAGCTCACCACGGACTAGCGGGATCGTAGATACGCAGTATTTT
TRBV13	15	.	TRBJ2-1	TRBD2	CASSGGRGYYNEQFF	TGTGCCAGCTCTGGCGGGAGGGGGTACTACAATGAGCAGTTCTTC
TRBV30	13	.	TRBJ2-7	.	CACATLNRYEQYF	TGTGCCTGCGCGACTCTAAATCGCTACGAGCAGTACTTC
TRBV6-6	14	.	TRBJ1-6	.	CASSYMSDNSPLHF	TGTGCCAGCAGTTACATGTCAGATAATTCACCCCTCCACTTT
TRBV7-9	17	few	TRBJ2-3	.	CASSLAQLVPITDTQYF	TGTGCCAGCAGCTTAGCGCAATTGGTCCCGATCACAGATACGCAGTATTTT
TRBV4-1	16	.	TRBJ2-1	TRBD2	CASSYGTSGYYNEQFF	TGCGCCAGCAGCTACGGGACTAGCGGTTACTACAATGAGCAGTTCTTC
TRBV7-6	14	.	TRBJ2-1	TRBD2	CASSLAGGPYEQFF	TGTGCCAGCAGCCTAGCGGGAGGGCCTTATGAGCAGTTCTTC
TRBV4-1	17	.	TRBJ2-1	TRBD2	CASSQGLLAGGGGEQFF	TGCGCCAGCAGCCAAGGACTACTAGCGGGAGGAGGTGGTGAGCAGTTCTTC
TRBV28	16	.	TRBJ2-1	TRBD1	CASRQQGTTSYNEQFF	TGTGCCAGCAGGCAACAGGGGACCACCTCCTACAATGAGCAGTTCTTC
TRBV6-5	12	.	TRBJ2-3	.	CASRDTTDTQYF	TGTGCCAGCCGGGACACTACAGATACGCAGTATTTT
TRBV6-5	13	.	TRBJ2-3	.	CASSRPGGEPQYF	TGTGCCAGCAGTCGACCTGGGGGTGAACCGCAGTATTTT
TRBV2	15	.	TRBJ2-3	.	CASSGGVDSTDTQYF	TGTGCCAGCAGTGGCGGGGTTGATAGCACAGATACGCAGTATTTT
TRBV19	15	.	TRBJ2-7	TRBD2	CASSAQAGGTYEQYF	TGTGCCAGTTCCGCCCAAGCGGGAGGAACCTACGAGCAGTACTTC
TRBV7-9	13	once	TRBJ2-7	TRBD1	CASSSRQGAFKYF	TGTGCCAGCAGCTCACGACAGGGGGCTTTTAAATACTTC
TRBV5-6	12	.	TRBJ2-7	.	CASSLSDYEQYF	TGTGCCAGCAGCTTGTCCGACTACGAGCAGTACTTC
TRBV14	15	.	TRBJ2-7	.	CASSQDRVGSYEQYF	TGTGCCAGCAGCCAAGATCGGGTAGGGTCCTACGAGCAGTACTTC
TRBV15	12	.	TRBJ2-1	.	CATSLSWNEQFF	TGTGCCACCAGCCTTTCGTGGAATGAGCAGTTCTTC
TRBV5-1	16	.	TRBJ1-4	.	CASSPGDRDINEKLFF	TGCGCCAGCAGCCCCGGGGACCGGGACATCAATGAAAAACTGTTTTTT
TRBV9	16	.	TRBJ2-3	.	CASSISGTRSTDTQYF	TGTGCCAGCAGCATCTCCGGGACGCGAAGCACAGATACGCAGTATTTT
TRBV6-5	14	.	TRBJ1-2	.	CASSYSSVGVGYTF	TGTGCCAGCAGTTACTCTTCGGTCGGCGTCGGCTACACCTTC
TRBV9	17	once	TRBJ1-6	.	CASSVTSGDAWGSPLHF	TGTGCCAGCAGCGTCACATCCGGGGACGCCTGGGGTTCACCCCTCCACTTT
TRBV7-2	13	.	TRBJ2-4	.	CASSLFGGETKYF	TGTGCCAGCAGCTTATTTGGCGGGGAGACAAAGTACTTC
TRBV30	17	.	TRBJ1-6	TRBD1	CASKAGQGSSYNSPLHF	TGTGCCTCTAAGGCAGGACAGGGGAGCTCCTATAATTCACCCCTCCACTTT
TRBV7-7	17	.	TRBJ2-7	TRBD1	CASTNHRDSRVSYEQYF	TGTGCTAGCACCAACCACCGGGACAGTCGGGTGTCCTACGAGCAGTACTTC
TRBV10-3	15	.	TRBJ1-1	.	CAISESGGGYTEAFF	TGTGCCATCAGTGAGTCGGGGGGTGGGTACACTGAAGCTTTCTTT
TRBV2	14	.	TRBJ1-1	TRBD1	CASGSGGRGTEAFF	TGTGCCAGCGGATCAGGGGGCAGGGGCACTGAAGCTTTCTTT
TRBV28	13	.	TRBJ1-2	.	CASSQTGNYGYTF	TGTGCCAGCAGCCAGACAGGCAACTATGGCTACACCTTC
TRBV6-6	14	.	TRBJ2-7	.	CASSYRQGQDEQYF	TGTGCCAGCAGTTACAGGCAGGGGCAGGACGAGCAGTACTTC
TRBV7-2	15	.	TRBJ1-2	.	CASSPGSPPNYGYTF	TGTGCCAGCAGCCCCGGGTCGCCTCCGAACTATGGCTACACCTTC
TRBV7-9	13	.	TRBJ1-1	.	CASSMAMNTEAFF	TGTGCCAGCAGCATGGCCATGAACACTGAAGCTTTCTTT
TRBV6-6	16	.	TRBJ2-5	.	CASIGDRRLWGETQYF	TGTGCCAGCATCGGAGACAGGCGCCTATGGGGAGAGACCCAGTACTTC
TRBV30	12	.	TRBJ2-7	.	CAWSPVSYEQYF	TGTGCCTGGAGTCCAGTTTCCTACGAGCAGTACTTC
TRBV18	14	once	TRBJ1-2	.	CASSPSGEGYGYTF	TGTGCCAGCTCACCGTCTGGGGAGGGTTATGGCTACACCTTC
TRBV27	15	.	TRBJ2-7	.	CASSFSGSGSDEQYF	TGTGCCAGCAGTTTCTCGGGGTCCGGATCGGACGAGCAGTACTTC
TRBV29-1	12	.	TRBJ1-1	.	CSVEAANTEAFF	TGCAGCGTTGAGGCAGCGAACACTGAAGCTTTCTTT
TRBV6-1	12	once	TRBJ2-7	.	CASSTRTYEQYF	TGTGCCAGCAGTACACGGACATACGAGCAGTACTTC
TRBV19	20	.	TRBJ2-3	TRBD2	CASSIVPPGLAGGFTDTQYF	TGTGCCAGTAGTATAGTCCCCCCGGGACTAGCGGGAGGCTTCACAGATACGCAGTATTTT
TRBV6-1	14	.	TRBJ1-1	.	CASSELRGNTEAFF	TGTGCCAGCAGTGAATTAAGGGGAAATACTGAAGCTTTCTTT
TRBV2	17	.	TRBJ2-7	TRBD1	CASTDRDRGLQAYEQYF	TGTGCCAGCACCGATAGGGACAGGGGGCTTCAGGCCTACGAGCAGTACTTC
TRBV7-2	13	.	TRBJ2-1	.	CASSLVRLEGQFF	TGTGCCAGCAGCTTAGTTCGACTGGAGGGGCAGTTCTTC
TRBV10-3	14	.	TRBJ1-2	.	CAISESEQGDGYTF	TGTGCCATCAGTGAGTCCGAACAGGGAGATGGCTACACCTTC
TRBV13	13	.	TRBJ1-2	.	CASSTGGLGGYTF	TGTGCCAGCAGTACGGGAGGCCTCGGTGGCTACACCTTC
TRBV5-6	15	.	TRBJ2-7	TRBD1	CASSTGQGRSYEQYF	TGTGCCAGCAGCACCGGACAGGGCCGCTCCTACGAGCAGTACTTC
TRBV30	14	.	TRBJ1-4	.	CACAGGASMEKLFF	TGTGCCTGCGCCGGAGGGGCGTCTATGGAAAAACTGTTTTTT
TRBV19	15	.	TRBJ2-2	TRBD1	CASSMDRGFAGELFF	TGTGCCAGTAGCATGGACAGGGGGTTTGCCGGGGAGCTGTTTTTT
TRBV18	12	.	TRBJ2-7	.	CASSPEGYEQYF	TGTGCCAGCTCACCAGAGGGCTACGAGCAGTACTTC